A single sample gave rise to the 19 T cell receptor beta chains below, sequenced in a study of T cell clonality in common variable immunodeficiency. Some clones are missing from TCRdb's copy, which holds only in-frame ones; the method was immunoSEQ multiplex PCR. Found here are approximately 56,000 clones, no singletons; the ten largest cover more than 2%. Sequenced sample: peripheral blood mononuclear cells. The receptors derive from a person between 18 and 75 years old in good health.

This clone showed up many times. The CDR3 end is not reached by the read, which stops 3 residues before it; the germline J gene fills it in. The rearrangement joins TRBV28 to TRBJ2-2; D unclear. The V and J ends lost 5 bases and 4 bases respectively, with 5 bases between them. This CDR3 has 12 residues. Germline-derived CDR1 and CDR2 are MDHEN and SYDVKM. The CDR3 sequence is CASSPRTGELFF. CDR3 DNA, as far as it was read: TGTGCCAGCAGTCCCCGCACCGGGGAG.

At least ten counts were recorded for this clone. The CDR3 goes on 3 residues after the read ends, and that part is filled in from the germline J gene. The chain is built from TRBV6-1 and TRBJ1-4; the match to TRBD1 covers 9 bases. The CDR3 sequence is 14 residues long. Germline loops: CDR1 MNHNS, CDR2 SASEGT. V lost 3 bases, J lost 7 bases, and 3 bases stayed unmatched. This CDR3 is CASSDGTGSEKLFF. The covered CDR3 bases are TGTGCCAGCAGTGACGGGACAGGGAGTGAAAAA.

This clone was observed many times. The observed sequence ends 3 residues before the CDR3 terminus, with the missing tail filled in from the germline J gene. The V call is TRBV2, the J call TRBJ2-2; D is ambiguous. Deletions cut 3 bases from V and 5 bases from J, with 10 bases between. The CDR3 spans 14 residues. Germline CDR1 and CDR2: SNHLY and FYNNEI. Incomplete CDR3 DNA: TGTGCCAGCAGTGATTTCGGCGGAACCGGGGAG. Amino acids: CASSDFGGTGE. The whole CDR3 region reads CASSDFGGTGELFF.

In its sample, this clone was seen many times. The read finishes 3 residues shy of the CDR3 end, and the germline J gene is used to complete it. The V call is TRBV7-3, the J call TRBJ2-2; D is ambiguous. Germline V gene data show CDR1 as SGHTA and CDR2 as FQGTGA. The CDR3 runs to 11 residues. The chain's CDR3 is CASSLLGGLFF. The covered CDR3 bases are TGTGCCAGCAGCCTCTTAGGCGGG.

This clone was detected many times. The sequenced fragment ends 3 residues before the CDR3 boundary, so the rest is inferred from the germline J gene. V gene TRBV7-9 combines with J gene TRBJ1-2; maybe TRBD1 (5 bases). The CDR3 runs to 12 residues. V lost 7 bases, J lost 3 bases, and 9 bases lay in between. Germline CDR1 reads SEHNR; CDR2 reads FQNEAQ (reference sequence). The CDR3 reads CASMGQDYGYTF. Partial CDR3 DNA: TGTGCCAGCATGGGGCAGGACTATGGC.

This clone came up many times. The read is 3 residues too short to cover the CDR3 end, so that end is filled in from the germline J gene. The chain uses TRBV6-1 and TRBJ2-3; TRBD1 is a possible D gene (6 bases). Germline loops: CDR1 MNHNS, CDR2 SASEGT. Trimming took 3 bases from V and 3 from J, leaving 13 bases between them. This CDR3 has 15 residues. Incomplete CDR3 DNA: TGTGCCAGCAGTGATATTGGGGGCGGGACAGATACG. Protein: CASSDIGGGTDT. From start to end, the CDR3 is CASSDIGGGTDTQYF.

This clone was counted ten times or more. This CDR3 is CASSQNQGAEKGYTF. CDR3 bases read: TGTGCCAGCAGCCAAAATCAGGGGGCGGAAAAGGGC. The rearrangement links TRBV7-9 to TRBJ1-2, with 8 bases matching TRBD1. The sequence runs out 3 residues before the end of the CDR3; the remainder is reconstructed from the germline J gene. CDR3 length: 15 amino acids. The germline CDR1 and CDR2 sequences are SEHNR and FQNEAQ (reference sequence).

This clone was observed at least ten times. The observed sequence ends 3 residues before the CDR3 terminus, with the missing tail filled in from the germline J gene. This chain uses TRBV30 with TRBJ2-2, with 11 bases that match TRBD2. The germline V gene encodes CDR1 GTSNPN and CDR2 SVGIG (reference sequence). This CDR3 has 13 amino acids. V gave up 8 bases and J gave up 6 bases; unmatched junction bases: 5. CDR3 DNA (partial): TGTGCCAGCGGTAGCGGGAGGGCCGGGGAG. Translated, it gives CASGSGRAGE. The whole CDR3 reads CASGSGRAGELFF.

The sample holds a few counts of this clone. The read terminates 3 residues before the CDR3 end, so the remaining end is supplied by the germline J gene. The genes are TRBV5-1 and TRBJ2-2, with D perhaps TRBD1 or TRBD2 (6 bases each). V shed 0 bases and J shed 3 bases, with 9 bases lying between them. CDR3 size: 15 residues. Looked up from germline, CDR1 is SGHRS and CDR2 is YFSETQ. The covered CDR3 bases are TGCGCCAGCAGCTTGGACAGGGAGGACACCGGGGAG. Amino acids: CASSLDREDTGE. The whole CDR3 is CASSLDREDTGELFF.

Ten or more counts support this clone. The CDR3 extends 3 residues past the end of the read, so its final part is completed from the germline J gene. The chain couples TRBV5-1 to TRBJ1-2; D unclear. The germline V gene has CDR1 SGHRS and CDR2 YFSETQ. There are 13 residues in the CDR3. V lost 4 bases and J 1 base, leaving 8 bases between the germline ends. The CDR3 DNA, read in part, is TGCGCCAGCAGCACGGGTGATAACTATGGC. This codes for CASSTGDNYG. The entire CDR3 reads CASSTGDNYGYTF. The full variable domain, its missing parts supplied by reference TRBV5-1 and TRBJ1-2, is KAGVTQTPRYLIKTRGQQVTLSCSPISGHRSVSWYQQTPGQGLQFLFEYFSETQRNKGNFPGRFSGRQFSNSRSEMNVSTLELGDSALYLCASSTGDNYGYTFGSGTRLTVV.

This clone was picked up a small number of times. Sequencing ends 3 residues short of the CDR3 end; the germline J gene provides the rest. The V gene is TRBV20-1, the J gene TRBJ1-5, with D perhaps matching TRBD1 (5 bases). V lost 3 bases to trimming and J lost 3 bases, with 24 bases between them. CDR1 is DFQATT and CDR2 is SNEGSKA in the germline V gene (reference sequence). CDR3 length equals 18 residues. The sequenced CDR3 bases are TGCAGTGCTAGGGGAAGGGGCGAAGCGAAGGCGATCAATCAGCCC. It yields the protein CSARGRGEAKAINQP. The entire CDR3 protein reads CSARGRGEAKAINQPQHF.

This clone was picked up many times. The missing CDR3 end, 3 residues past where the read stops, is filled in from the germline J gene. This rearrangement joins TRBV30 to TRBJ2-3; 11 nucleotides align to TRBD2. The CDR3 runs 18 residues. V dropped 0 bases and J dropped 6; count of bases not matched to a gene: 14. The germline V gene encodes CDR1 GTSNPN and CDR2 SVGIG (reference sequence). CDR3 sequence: CAWSVASGRLATKDTQYF. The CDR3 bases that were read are TGTGCCTGGAGTGTAGCTAGCGGGAGGTTAGCAACAAAGGATACG.

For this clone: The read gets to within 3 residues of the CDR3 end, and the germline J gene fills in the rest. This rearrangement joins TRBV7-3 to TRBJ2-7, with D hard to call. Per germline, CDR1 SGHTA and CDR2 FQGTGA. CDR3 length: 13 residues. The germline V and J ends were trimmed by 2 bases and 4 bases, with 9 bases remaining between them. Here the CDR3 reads CASSLGRTYEQYF. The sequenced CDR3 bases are TGTGCCAGCAGCTTAGGGCGTACGTACGAG.

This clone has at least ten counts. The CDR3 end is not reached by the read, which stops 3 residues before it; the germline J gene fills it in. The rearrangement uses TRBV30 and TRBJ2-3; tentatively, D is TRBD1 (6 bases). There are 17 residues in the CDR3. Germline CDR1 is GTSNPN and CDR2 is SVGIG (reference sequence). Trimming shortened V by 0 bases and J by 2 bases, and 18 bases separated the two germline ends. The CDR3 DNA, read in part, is TGTGCCTGGAGTGTACGTAGGGGGACGTTTTCCACAGATACG. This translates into CAWSVRRGTFSTDT. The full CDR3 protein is CAWSVRRGTFSTDTQYF.

CDR3 sequence reads: CASSSGYQETQYF. The sequenced part of the CDR3 DNA is TGTGCCAGCAGCTCCGGGTACCAAGAGACG. The rearrangement uses TRBV7-8 and TRBJ2-3, with D hard to call. The read terminates 3 residues ahead of where the CDR3 ends, so the germline J gene completes it. CDR1 SGHVS and CDR2 FQNEAQ come from the germline V gene. The CDR3 covers 13 residues. Full variable domain (outside the CDR3, taken from reference TRBV7-8 and TRBJ2-3): GAGVSQSPRYKVAKRGQDVALRCDPISGHVSLFWYQQALGQGPEFLTYFQNEAQLDKSGLPSDRFFAERPEGSVSTLKIQRTQQEDSAVYLCASSSGYQETQYFGPGTRLTVL.

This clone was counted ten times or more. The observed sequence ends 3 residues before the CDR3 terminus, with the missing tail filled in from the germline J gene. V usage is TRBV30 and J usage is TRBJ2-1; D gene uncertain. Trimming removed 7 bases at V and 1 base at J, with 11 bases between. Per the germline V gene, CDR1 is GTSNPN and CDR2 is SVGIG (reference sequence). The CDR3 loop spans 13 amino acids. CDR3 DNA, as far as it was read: TGTGCCTCGGGTCTGGATTCCTACAATGAG. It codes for CASGLDSYNE. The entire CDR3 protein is CASGLDSYNEQFF. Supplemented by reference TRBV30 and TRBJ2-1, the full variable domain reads SQTIHQWPATLVQPVGSPLSLECTVEGTSNPNLYWYRQAAGRGLQLLFYSVGIGQISSEVPQNLSASRPQDRQFILSSKKLLLSDSGFYLCASGLDSYNEQFFGPGTRLTVL.

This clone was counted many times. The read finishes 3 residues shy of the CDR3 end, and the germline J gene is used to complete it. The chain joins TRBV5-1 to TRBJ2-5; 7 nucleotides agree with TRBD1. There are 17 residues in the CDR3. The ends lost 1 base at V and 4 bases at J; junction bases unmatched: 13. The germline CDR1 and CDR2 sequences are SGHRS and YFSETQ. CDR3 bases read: TGCGCCAGCAGCTTGAGGGGACAGATACTATCCCGAGAGACC. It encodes CASSLRGQILSRET. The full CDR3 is CASSLRGQILSRETQYF.

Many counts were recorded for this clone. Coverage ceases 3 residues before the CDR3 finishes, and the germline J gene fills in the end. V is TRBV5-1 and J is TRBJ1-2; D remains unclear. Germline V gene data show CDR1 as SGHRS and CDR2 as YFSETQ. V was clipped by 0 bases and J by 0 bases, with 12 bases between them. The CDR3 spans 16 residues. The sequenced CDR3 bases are TGCGCCAGCAGCTTGGGGATCACAGCGGCTAACTATGGC. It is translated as CASSLGITAANYG. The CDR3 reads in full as CASSLGITAANYGYTF.

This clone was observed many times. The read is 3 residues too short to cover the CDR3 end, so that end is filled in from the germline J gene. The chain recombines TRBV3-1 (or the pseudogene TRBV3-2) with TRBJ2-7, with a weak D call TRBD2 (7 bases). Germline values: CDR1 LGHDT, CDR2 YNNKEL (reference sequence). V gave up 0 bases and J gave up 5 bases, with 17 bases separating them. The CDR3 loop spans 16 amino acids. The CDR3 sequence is CASSQDPGGRPHEQYF. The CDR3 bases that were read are TGTGCCAGCAGCCAAGATCCCGGGGGGCGCCCACACGAG.